One and the same sample provided the 17 T cell receptor beta chains below, sequenced in a study of CD8 T cells in ankylosing spondylitis. General study results and limits: A TCR beta motif of under ten highly homologous variants appeared characteristic of ankylosing spondylitis blood.

TCRdb passed the 5' RACE reads through MiXCR, listing each CDR3 protein once. This table has about 450,000 distinct CDR3 sequences, about 25% appearing once. These TCRs are of unknown antigen specificity. Sequencing input: blood, either unsorted or a sorted T cell fraction (not recorded which). These receptors all stem from a male donor with ankylosing spondylitis.

The chain recombines TRBV20-1 with TRBJ1-1; maybe TRBD1 (6 bases). Trimming took off 1 base at V and 4 bases at J, with 13 bases between the two ends. The V gene's germline CDR1 is DFQATT and CDR2 SNEGSKA (reference sequence). The CDR3 length is 14 residues. CDR3: CSARVPGALTEAFF. CDR3 in DNA: TGCAGTGCTAGAGTTCCAGGGGCCCTCACTGAAGCTTTCTTT.

The rearrangement uses TRBV20-1 and TRBJ2-7, with TRBD2 matching over 14 bases. V lost 3 bases, J lost 6 bases, and 7 bases stayed unmatched. The CDR3 has 15 residues. Germline V gene sequence: CDR1 DFQATT, CDR2 SNEGSKA (reference sequence). CDR3 region: CSASPRTSGRPEQYF. DNA for the CDR3: TGCAGTGCTAGTCCGCGGACTAGCGGGAGGCCCGAGCAGTACTTC.

This clonotype was seen once. The rearrangement joins TRBV12-3 or TRBV12-4 to TRBJ2-1; D may be TRBD2 (6 bases). The CDR3 sequence is 12 residues long. V lost 2 bases, J lost 12 bases, and 11 bases lay in between. Here the CDR3 reads CASSLREKGQFF. In nucleotides, the CDR3 is TGTGCCAGCAGTTTACGGGAGAAAGGGCAGTTCTTC.

The rearrangement links TRBV7-6 to TRBJ2-2, with D possibly TRBD2 on 6 matching bases. Trimming stripped 5 bases from V and 1 base from J, with 14 bases between. The CDR3 covers 16 residues. The V gene's germline CDR1 is SGHVS and CDR2 FNYEAQ. The CDR3 coding sequence is TGTGCCAGCAGCCCTTTCGGAGCGGGGAACACCGGGGAGCTGTTTTTT. Residues: CASSPFGAGNTGELFF. Full variable domain (remainder filled in from reference TRBV7-6 and TRBJ2-2): GAGVSQSPRYKVTKRGQDVALRCDPISGHVSLYWYRQALGQGPEFLTYFNYEAQQDKSGLPNDRFSAERPEGSISTLTIQRTEQRDSAMYRCASSPFGAGNTGELFFGEGSRLTVL.

The rearrangement uses TRBV20-1 and TRBJ1-2; 7 bases line up with TRBD1. The CDR3 is made up of 12 amino acids. With V trimmed by 6 bases and J by 6 bases, 7 bases remained unmatched. In germline, CDR1 is DFQATT, CDR2 SNEGSKA (reference sequence). CDR3 in amino acids: CSAQGEVDGYTF. CDR3 DNA sequence: TGCAGTGCCCAGGGGGAAGTAGATGGCTACACCTTC.

The chain recombines TRBV29-1 with TRBJ2-2; 7 positions match TRBD2. CDR3 length equals 14 residues. V was pared by 7 bases and J by 0 bases, with 5 bases of the junction left unmatched. Germline CDR1 SQVTM, CDR2 ANQGSEA. In DNA, the CDR3 is TGCAGCGGCCTAGCGGACGCGAACACCGGGGAGCTGTTTTTT. Translation: CSGLADANTGELFF.

The V and J genes are TRBV29-1 and TRBJ1-2; 7 positions agree with TRBD1. The V segment lost 1 base and the J segment 5 bases; nucleotides outside the gene matches: 10. This CDR3 has 15 residues. Germline-derived CDR1 and CDR2 are SQVTM and ANQGSEA. The CDR3 here is CSVEGGGSLRYGYTF. The DNA of the CDR3 is TGCAGCGTTGAAGGAGGGGGCAGTTTAAGATATGGCTACACCTTC.

This clonotype showed up just a few times. The chain couples TRBV5-1 to TRBJ2-3; D ambiguous. V lost 1 base and J lost 1, with 7 bases in between. In germline, CDR1 is SGHRS, CDR2 YFSETQ. The CDR3 covers 14 residues. CDR3 in DNA: TGCGCCAGCAGCTTGCCGGACCGCACAGATACGCAGTATTTT. Its protein is CASSLPDRTDTQYF.

The rearrangement joins TRBV5-1 to TRBJ2-5; no reliable D call. The CDR3 is 9 amino acids. Germline V gene data show CDR1 as SGHRS and CDR2 as YFSETQ. The V and J ends lost 10 bases and 5 bases respectively, with 6 bases between them. CDR3 DNA: TGCGCCGAAGTGGAGACCCAGTACTTC. Encoded protein: CAEVETQYF. Drawing the rest from reference TRBV5-1 and TRBJ2-5, the complete variable domain is KAGVTQTPRYLIKTRGQQVTLSCSPISGHRSVSWYQQTPGQGLQFLFEYFSETQRNKGNFPGRFSGRQFSNSRSEMNVSTLELGDSALYLCAEVETQYFGPGTRLLVL.

In its sample, this clonotype was seen a few times. The chain has TRBV10-3 and TRBJ2-7; D unclear. CDR1 and CDR2 from the germline V gene are ENHRY and SYGVKD. The ends were cut back, 7 bases at V and 5 bases at J, with 24 bases in the middle. The CDR3 spans 16 residues. DNA of the CDR3: TGTGCCATCAAGTGGGTTAATTCGCCGTCCGTCGACGAGCAGTACGTC. It is translated as CAIKWVNSPSVDEQYV.

This clonotype was recorded at least ten times. The rearrangement joins TRBV12-3 or TRBV12-4 to TRBJ1-1, with a weak D call TRBD1 (6 bases). The length of the CDR3 is 12 residues. V dropped 8 bases and J dropped 6 bases, with 13 bases sitting between them. This CDR3 is CASGRGRAEAFF. CDR3 bases: TGTGCCAGCGGTCGGGGGCGCGCTGAAGCTTTCTTT.

V and J are TRBV6-1 and TRBJ1-3; no clear D. Trimming took 2 bases from V and 0 from J, leaving 5 bases between them. CDR3 length: 14 residues. Germline CDR1 and CDR2: MNHNS and SASEGT. Here the CDR3 reads CASSERISGNTIYF. CDR3 nucleotides: TGTGCCAGCAGTGAACGGATCTCTGGAAACACCATATATTTT.

The chain recombines TRBV9 with TRBJ2-5, with D possibly matching TRBD2 (6 bases). CDR1 SGDLS and CDR2 YYNGEE come from the germline V gene. Trimming stripped 3 bases from V and 2 bases from J, with 11 bases between. This CDR3 spans 14 amino acids. The CDR3 region is CASSAGLVQETQYF. The CDR3 coding sequence is TGTGCCAGCAGCGCGGGACTTGTACAAGAGACCCAGTACTTC.

The chain links TRBV11-2 to TRBJ2-1, with TRBD2 matching 11 bases. V shed 5 bases and J 2 bases; nucleotides not matched to a gene: 14. This CDR3 spans 19 amino acids. Looked up from germline, CDR1 is SGHAT and CDR2 is FQNNGV. CDR3 loop: CASSLDWVLAGATYNEQFF. In DNA form, the CDR3 reads TGTGCCAGCAGCCTCGATTGGGTACTAGCGGGAGCTACCTACAATGAGCAGTTCTTC.

The chain couples TRBV7-2 to TRBJ2-3; D is ambiguous. V lost 3 bases, J lost 2 bases, and 3 bases lay in between. Germline values: CDR1 SGHTA, CDR2 FQGNSA. This CDR3 comprises 12 residues. CDR3 nucleotides: TGTGCCAGCAGCTTCTTCACAGATACGCAGTATTTT. This gives the protein CASSFFTDTQYF.

The table lists this clonotype with a few counts. V is TRBV24-1 and J is TRBJ1-5; 9 bases fit TRBD1. The CDR3 runs 16 residues. V shed 3 bases and J 5 bases; nucleotides not matched to a gene: 7. The V gene's germline CDR1 is KGHDR and CDR2 SFDVKD. The DNA for the CDR3 is TGTGCCACCAGTGATCCCACCCGGGACAGGGATCAGCCCCAGCATTTT. Protein sequence: CATSDPTRDRDQPQHF.

The genes are TRBV5-6 and TRBJ2-4; D gene uncertain. Germline CDR1 SGHDT, CDR2 YYEEEE. The CDR3 has 16 amino acids. Trimming pared 4 bases from V and 0 bases from J, leaving 14 bases between. This CDR3 is CASSQTVTLAKNIQYF. Written as DNA, the CDR3 is TGTGCCAGCAGCCAAACAGTCACCTTAGCCAAAAACATTCAGTACTTC.